The 21 T cell receptor beta chains below all came from one sample that was sequenced in a study of blood T cell repertoires in COVID-19. The table came from immunoSEQ multiplex PCR; TCRdb's copy has only in-frame clones and leaves some out. The sample holds around 86,000 clones, 87% seen once. The sequenced sample was peripheral blood. Receptor source: a woman of 80 years or more with acute or convalescent COVID-19.

V gene TRBV29-1 combines with J gene TRBJ2-2, with 7 bases matching TRBD2. V lost 6 bases to trimming and J lost 4 bases; unmatched junction nucleotides: 11. CDR1 and CDR2 from the germline V gene are SQVTM and ANQGSEA. There are 15 residues in the CDR3. CDR3 in amino acids: CSVGWGGAVTGELFF. Here the CDR3 DNA reads TGCAGCGTGGGCTGGGGGGGAGCAGTCACCGGGGAGCTGTTTTTT.

This clone was observed a single time. The genes are TRBV10-2 and TRBJ2-2; the D gene is possibly TRBD1 (6 bases). Per germline, CDR1 WSHSY and CDR2 SAAADI. This CDR3 contains 13 residues. V was pared by 3 bases and J by 8 bases, with 10 bases between. The CDR3 region has the DNA TGCGCCAGCAGTGACCCAGGGGCTGGGGAGCTGTTTTTT. Amino acids: CASSDPGAGELFF.

V usage is TRBV7-9 and J usage is TRBJ2-3; 8 bases are a match to TRBD2. V shed 3 bases and J 1 base; nucleotides not matched to a gene: 0. The length of the CDR3 is 14 residues. CDR1 SEHNR and CDR2 FQNEAQ come from the germline V gene (reference sequence). Written as DNA, the CDR3 is TGTGCCAGCAGCTTCGGGGGGGGCACAGATACGCAGTATTTT. Its protein product is CASSFGGGTDTQYF.

V and J are TRBV4-1 and TRBJ2-7; 8 nucleotides match TRBD1. With 1 base clipped from V and 6 bases from J, the junction kept 5 bases outside the gene matches. From germline, CDR1 is MGHRA and CDR2 YSYEKL. CDR3 length equals 14 residues. CDR3 bases: TGCGCCAGCAGCCAAGCGGCAGGGGGCAGCGAGCAGTACTTC. Its protein product is CASSQAAGGSEQYF.

V usage is TRBV11-2 and J usage is TRBJ1-1, with D possibly matching TRBD1 (6 bases). The CDR3 spans 14 residues. Germline-derived CDR1 and CDR2 are SGHAT and FQNNGV. The V end lost 2 bases, the J end lost 5 bases, and 12 bases lay between the germline ends. In DNA form, the CDR3 reads TGTGCCAGCAGCTTACTGATAACAGGGACTGAAGCTTTCTTT. Protein: CASSLLITGTEAFF.

This sequence joins TRBV30 and TRBJ2-7, with 9 positions matching TRBD2. The junction had 7 bases not matched to a gene; V was cut back by 2 bases and J by 2 bases. Germline V lookup: CDR1 GTSNPN, CDR2 SVGIG (reference sequence). This CDR3 region has 15 residues. CDR3 in amino acids: CAWSKWLAGTYEQYF. The CDR3 nucleotides are TGTGCCTGGAGTAAATGGCTAGCGGGGACCTACGAGCAGTACTTC.

The chain combines TRBV7-2 with TRBJ2-1; maybe TRBD2 (6 bases). Trimming stripped 5 bases from V and 0 bases from J, with 17 bases between. Germline CDR1 reads SGHTA; CDR2 reads FQGNSA. This CDR3 region has 17 residues. CDR3 in DNA: TGTGCCAGCAGCCTTGGGGCTAGCGTCGGCTCCTACAATGAGCAGTTCTTC. Protein product: CASSLGASVGSYNEQFF.

The V call is TRBV6-2 or TRBV6-3, the J call TRBJ1-1, with D maybe TRBD1 (5 bases). Per the germline V gene, CDR1 is MNHEY and CDR2 is SVGEGT. Trimming took 0 bases from V and 0 from J, leaving 8 bases between them. CDR3 length: 15 residues. The CDR3 sequence is CASSYSGGLNTEAFF. The CDR3 bases are TGTGCCAGCAGTTACTCGGGGGGATTGAACACTGAAGCTTTCTTT.

The chain employs TRBV7-2 and TRBJ1-3; D gene uncertain. The V gene lost 6 bases and the J gene lost 4 bases, with 7 bases spanning the gap. Per the germline V gene, CDR1 is SGHTA and CDR2 is FQGNSA. The CDR3 is made up of 12 amino acids. The CDR3: CASRREGNTIYF. CDR3 bases: TGTGCCAGCAGACGAGAGGGAAACACCATATATTTT.

The chain is built from TRBV29-1 and TRBJ2-7; 13 positions agree with TRBD2. V lost 7 bases to trimming and J lost 3 bases; unmatched junction nucleotides: 6. The CDR3 loop spans 14 amino acids. Germline V lookup: CDR1 SQVTM, CDR2 ANQGSEA. This chain's CDR3 is CSAQGLAGNYEQYF. CDR3 coding DNA: TGCAGCGCCCAGGGACTAGCGGGAAACTACGAGCAGTACTTC.

The chain uses TRBV7-8 and TRBJ2-7; TRBD1 matches at 9 bases. The CDR3 is 14 residues long. CDR1 and CDR2 (germline): SGHVS, FQNEAQ. The V segment lost 6 bases and the J segment 4 bases; nucleotides outside the gene matches: 7. The CDR3 is CASSPDRGGYEQYF. Written as DNA, the CDR3 is TGTGCCAGCAGTCCGGACAGGGGAGGGTACGAGCAGTACTTC.

The J gene is TRBJ2-3, the V gene TRBV19, with no clear D. The CDR3 has 13 amino acids. The germline V gene encodes CDR1 LNHDA and CDR2 SQIVND (reference sequence). V lost 1 base and J lost 5, with 7 bases in between. CDR3 protein: CASSIVAQDTQYF. The CDR3 DNA follows: TGTGCCAGTAGTATAGTCGCGCAAGATACGCAGTATTTT.

This clone was recorded a few times. J is TRBJ2-4 and V is TRBV18, with a possible D match to TRBD2 (6 bases). Per germline, CDR1 KGHSH and CDR2 LQKENI. Trimming took 3 bases from V and 5 from J, leaving 11 bases between them. The CDR3 runs 14 residues. The CDR3 reads CASSPSGLQNIQYF. CDR3 in DNA: TGTGCCAGCTCACCGTCGGGACTCCAAAACATTCAGTACTTC.

The sample holds a few counts of this clone. J is TRBJ2-3 and V is TRBV4-2, with a tentative D call TRBD2 (6 bases). The CDR3 is 18 amino acids. Trimming shortened V by 0 bases and J by 0 bases, and 16 bases separated the two germline ends. Germline lookup yields CDR1 LGHNA and CDR2 YNFKEQ. The CDR3 DNA is TGTGCCAGCAGCCAAGAGAAAAACCTAGCGCTGAGCACAGATACGCAGTATTTT. Translation: CASSQEKNLALSTDTQYF.

This clone occurred once. The rearrangement uses TRBV5-1 and TRBJ1-1, with 7 bases aligning to TRBD1. Trimming at V came to 4 bases and at J to 1 base, leaving 7 bases not matched to a gene. Germline values: CDR1 SGHRS, CDR2 YFSETQ. This CDR3 comprises 15 residues. For the CDR3, the DNA is TGCGCCAGCAGCCCGGAGGGACAGTCGAACACTGAAGCTTTCTTT. Encoded protein: CASSPEGQSNTEAFF.

A few counts support this clone. The J gene is TRBJ1-1, the V gene TRBV13; D remains ambiguous. This CDR3 region has 11 residues. CDR1 PRHDT and CDR2 FYEKMQ come from the germline V gene (reference sequence). The V gene lost 2 bases and the J gene lost 6 bases, with 4 bases spanning the gap. Here the CDR3 DNA reads TGTGCCAGCAGCTTACGGTCTGAAGCTTTCTTT. Translated: CASSLRSEAFF.

CDR3 coding DNA: TGTGCCAGCAGCCCTACCTGGGCGTCACGAAAGGGCTACACCTTC. Its translation: CASSPTWASRKGYTF. The genes are TRBV3-1 (or the pseudogene TRBV3-2) and TRBJ1-2; D is unresolved. This CDR3 comprises 15 residues. Germline assignment: CDR1 LGHDT and CDR2 YNNKEL (reference sequence). With 4 bases removed from V and 8 bases from J, the gap between germline ends came to 20 bases.

V and J are TRBV7-2 and TRBJ2-2; 10 positions agree with TRBD2. V dropped 3 bases and J dropped 6; count of bases not matched to a gene: 7. CDR1 is SGHTA, CDR2 FQGNSA, per germline. This CDR3 is built from 16 residues. As DNA, the CDR3 is TGTGCCAGCAGCTTTACTAGCGGGGCCGGGGCCGGGGAGCTGTTTTTT. Its protein product is CASSFTSGAGAGELFF.

J is TRBJ1-6 and V is TRBV18; D perhaps matches TRBD1 (5 bases). V was shortened by 5 bases and J by 0 bases, with 8 bases between the two germline ends. CDR3 length equals 15 residues. CDR1 and CDR2 (germline): KGHSH, LQKENI. CDR3: CASSTTDSYNSPLHF. The CDR3 DNA reads TGTGCCAGCTCAACGACAGACTCCTATAATTCACCCCTCCACTTT.

V and J are TRBV14 and TRBJ2-1; 8 bases line up with TRBD1. Trimming at V came to 3 bases and at J to 14 bases, leaving 6 bases not matched to a gene. The germline V gene encodes CDR1 SGHDN and CDR2 FVKESK. The CDR3 length is 12 residues. CDR3 sequence reads: CASSHPGGQEFF. CDR3 coding DNA: TGTGCCAGCAGCCACCCCGGGGGACAGGAGTTCTTC.

The gene calls are TRBV11-2 and TRBJ1-4; 9 nucleotides match TRBD1. V lost 4 bases to trimming and J lost 7 bases; unmatched junction nucleotides: 10. The germline V gene encodes CDR1 SGHAT and CDR2 FQNNGV. The CDR3 is 16 residues long. CDR3 sequence (DNA): TGTGCCAGCAGCTCCCCCCGACAGGGGGGTAGTGAAAAACTGTTTTTT. Translation gives CASSSPRQGGSEKLFF.